The 16 T cell receptor beta chains presented below share a single source sample, sequenced in a study of blood T cell repertoires in COVID-19. Produced via immunoSEQ multiplex PCR; TCRdb's table is partial and in-frame only. This sample yields roughly 250,000 clones, of which 65% to 90% are seen a single time; nearly 5% belongs to the top ten. The sequencing sample was made of peripheral blood. The receptors were gathered from a woman older than 75 with active or convalescent COVID-19.

The V gene is TRBV5-4, the J gene TRBJ2-1, with D unclear. Germline V CDR1 and CDR2: SGHNT, YYREEE (reference sequence). This CDR3 contains 15 residues. V lost 0 bases and J lost 0, with 7 bases in between. CDR3 amino acids: CASSLDWSSYNEQFF. The CDR3 bases are TGTGCCAGCAGCTTGGACTGGAGCTCCTACAATGAGCAGTTCTTC.

This clone was counted between two and nine times. The chain joins TRBV30 to TRBJ1-1, with D hard to call. This CDR3 region has 13 residues. Germline values: CDR1 GTSNPN, CDR2 SVGIG (reference sequence). Trimming took off 3 bases at V and 4 bases at J, with 12 bases between the two ends. This CDR3 reads CAWRSGLGTEAFF. The CDR3 region has the DNA TGTGCCTGGAGGTCAGGCTTGGGCACTGAAGCTTTCTTT.

The rearrangement joins TRBV18 to TRBJ1-1; the D gene is possibly TRBD1 (6 bases). The CDR3 spans 14 residues. V was trimmed by 4 bases and J by 0 bases, leaving 9 bases between them. Germline loops: CDR1 KGHSH, CDR2 LQKENI. The CDR3 protein is CASSLDSLNTEAFF. The CDR3 nucleotides read TGTGCCAGCTCACTGGACAGCTTGAACACTGAAGCTTTCTTT. The variable domain in full, completed from reference TRBV18 and TRBJ1-1, reads NAGVMQNPRHLVRRRGQEARLRCSPMKGHSHVYWYRQLPEEGLKFMVYLQKENIIDESGMPKERFSAEFPKEGPSILRIQQVVRGDSAAYFCASSLDSLNTEAFFGQGTRLTVV.

J is TRBJ2-1 and V is TRBV18; 9 bases map to TRBD1. Germline assignment: CDR1 KGHSH and CDR2 LQKENI. The CDR3 sequence is 15 residues long. The ends lost 5 bases at V and 3 bases at J; junction bases unmatched: 5. The CDR3 region has the DNA TGTGCCAGCTCAACCGGACAGGGGAACTACAATGAGCAGTTCTTC. It codes for CASSTGQGNYNEQFF.

The V call is TRBV7-2, the J call TRBJ2-7; 9 bases are a match to TRBD2. The CDR3 extends over 14 amino acids. The germline V gene encodes CDR1 SGHTA and CDR2 FQGNSA. J was trimmed by 6 bases and V by 4 bases; bases with no gene match: 7. CDR3 DNA: TGTGCCAGCAGCTCTAGCGGGGCGGCCGGCGAGCAGTACTTC. It yields the protein CASSSSGAAGEQYF.

The DNA of the CDR3 is TGTGCCAGCAGTTTATTAGACAGGAAGAATTCACCCCTCCACTTT. As protein: CASSLLDRKNSPLHF. This chain uses TRBV28 with TRBJ1-6, with D possibly matching TRBD1 (6 bases). Trimming took off 1 base at V and 7 bases at J, with 11 bases between the two ends. The CDR3 is 15 amino acids. The germline V gene has CDR1 MDHEN and CDR2 SYDVKM.

J is TRBJ1-6 and V is TRBV2, with a weak D call TRBD1 (5 bases). Germline CDR1 and CDR2: SNHLY and FYNNEI. Between the trimmed V and J ends, which lost 6 bases and 10 bases, there was a span of 13 bases. The CDR3 totals 13 residues. CDR3 bases: TGTGCCAGCAGGCAGGGAAGGGAATCACCCCTCCACTTT. Translating gives CASRQGRESPLHF.

This clone was observed a single time. The rearrangement joins TRBV6-2 or TRBV6-3 to TRBJ2-3; D uncertain. The CDR3 sequence is 19 residues long. Trimming took off 2 bases at V and 2 bases at J, with 23 bases between the two ends. CDR1 is MNHEY and CDR2 is SVGEGT in the germline V gene. CDR3 protein: CASSYPQSAKATNTDTQYF. CDR3 nucleotide sequence: TGTGCCAGCAGTTACCCCCAAAGTGCAAAAGCTACTAACACAGATACGCAGTATTTT.

The rearrangement joins TRBV19 to TRBJ2-6; the D gene is possibly TRBD2 (5 bases). The CDR3 has 19 residues. V was clipped by 5 bases and J by 0 bases, with 20 bases between them. CDR1 LNHDA and CDR2 SQIVND come from the germline V gene (reference sequence). The CDR3 loop reads CASSSPPGVASSGANVLTF. The CDR3 DNA reads as TGTGCCAGTAGTTCACCCCCCGGGGTAGCCAGCTCTGGGGCCAACGTCCTGACTTTC.

The chain couples TRBV28 to TRBJ1-5, with 7 bases fitting TRBD1. Germline V gene sequence: CDR1 MDHEN, CDR2 SYDVKM. The CDR3 extends over 16 amino acids. V shed 3 bases and J 2 bases; nucleotides not matched to a gene: 7. DNA for the CDR3: TGTGCCAGCAGTTTGGCGGACAGGCCGGGCAATCAGCCCCAGCATTTT. Translated: CASSLADRPGNQPQHF.

This clone was picked up a small number of times. The chain links TRBV4-2 to TRBJ2-2, with a possible D match to TRBD1 (6 bases). Germline V gene lookup returns CDR1 LGHNA and CDR2 YNFKEQ. Between the trimmed V and J ends, which lost 10 bases and 7 bases, there was a span of 19 bases. The CDR3 loop spans 14 amino acids. DNA of the CDR3: TGTGCCACTCGGCCGGGACACCGAGTCGGGGAGCTGTTTTTT. It encodes CATRPGHRVGELFF.

The chain employs TRBV29-1 and TRBJ1-3, with 9 bases lining up with TRBD1. Germline CDR1 reads SQVTM; CDR2 reads ANQGSEA. This CDR3 is 15 amino acids long. Trimming took 6 bases from V and 1 from J; bases not matched to a gene: 7. Written as DNA, the CDR3 is TGCAGCGTCCGAAAGACAGGGGGATCTGGAAACACCATATATTTT. Its translation: CSVRKTGGSGNTIYF.

The chain carries TRBV30 and TRBJ1-2, with TRBD1 as a possible D gene (6 bases). V was clipped by 5 bases and J by 8 bases, with 18 bases between them. CDR3 size: 13 residues. The germline gives CDR1 GTSNPN, CDR2 SVGIG (reference sequence). CDR3 protein: CAWGTGKGPGYTF. The CDR3 DNA sequence: TGTGCCTGGGGCACAGGGAAAGGGCCAGGCTACACCTTC.

This clone has more than one count but fewer than ten. J is TRBJ2-7 and V is TRBV7-9; D is perhaps TRBD2 (5 bases). The germline V gene has CDR1 SEHNR and CDR2 FQNEAQ (reference sequence). V was shortened by 5 bases and J by 3 bases, with 8 bases between the two germline ends. This CDR3 has 12 amino acids. The CDR3 protein is CASSRADYEQYF. The CDR3 bases are TGTGCCAGCAGCCGAGCGGACTACGAGCAGTACTTC.

V is TRBV19 and J is TRBJ1-2; the match to TRBD1 covers 10 bases. V was clipped by 5 bases and J by 0 bases; unmatched bases: 6. The CDR3 runs 16 residues. Germline V gene lookup returns CDR1 LNHDA and CDR2 SQIVND (reference sequence). As DNA, the CDR3 is TGTGCCAGTAGTCACCAGGGGACAGGGGCTAACTATGGCTACACCTTC. Amino acids: CASSHQGTGANYGYTF.

This clone was seen only a few times. The chain employs TRBV6-5 and TRBJ1-5; D possibly corresponds to TRBD1 (5 bases). The CDR3 length is 15 residues. Germline V gene data show CDR1 as MNHEY and CDR2 as SVGAGI. V was shortened by 5 bases and J by 0 bases, with 11 bases between the two germline ends. The CDR3 DNA follows: TGTGCCAGCAGTCCTCGGACAATTAGCAATCAGCCCCAGCATTTT. As protein: CASSPRTISNQPQHF.